Listed below are T cell receptor beta chains from one sample, sequenced in a study of blood T cells in healthy people across ages. TCRdb re-analysed the 5' RACE reads in MiXCR, keeping a single row per CDR3 protein. The sample yields hundreds of thousands of distinct CDR3 sequences, less than 70% seen once. What was sequenced was blood. These TCRs come from a man older than 75 in good health. Both conserved end residues are trimmed from each CDR3.

v_call	j_call	cdr3_aa
TRBV4-2	NA	ASSQDVGGSYEQY
TRBV20-1	TRBJ2-3	SARGQSTDTQY
TRBV28	TRBJ2-7	ASLRGASSYEQY
TRBV12-3/TRBV12-4	NA	ASSRGPISEQY
TRBV10-1	TRBJ1-4	ASSESEGGREKLF
TRBV2	TRBJ1-1	ASSEGNTGFRAF
TRBV5-1	TRBJ2-1	ASSLEGQGPNEQF
TRBV28	TRBJ2-6	ASSSGTGNSGANVLT
TRBV5-1	TRBJ2-5	ASSLVEIRSSETQY
TRBV7-2	TRBJ1-6	ASSLGVGGPRNSPLH
TRBV6-5	NA	ASSYGTSGSRGETQY
TRBV25-1	TRBJ1-1	ASSEVASTEAF
TRBV7-2	TRBJ2-7	ASSQIGGDGSYEQY
TRBV18	TRBJ2-7	ASSTSSYEQY
TRBV7-2	NA	ASSSPGFYEQY
TRBV7-9	TRBJ2-1	ASSPLRGSSYNEQF
TRBV5-1	TRBJ2-7	ASSLVAGETYEQY
TRBV6-6	TRBJ2-7	ASSYQAGPSHEQY
TRBV7-6	TRBJ1-1	ASSPDSGTEAF
TRBV7-9	TRBJ2-4	ASSLVQGTGLLAKNIQY
TRBV7-2	TRBJ2-1	ASSFSRWNEQF
TRBV5-1	TRBJ2-5	ASSLVIGGETQY
TRBV6-1	TRBJ1-4	ASRAIRGEGGATNEKLF
TRBV12-3/TRBV12-4	TRBJ2-7	ASSPGTAISYEQY
TRBV20-1	TRBJ2-1	SAQTSYGQF
TRBV5-1	TRBJ2-1	ASSQGLAPTSYNEQF